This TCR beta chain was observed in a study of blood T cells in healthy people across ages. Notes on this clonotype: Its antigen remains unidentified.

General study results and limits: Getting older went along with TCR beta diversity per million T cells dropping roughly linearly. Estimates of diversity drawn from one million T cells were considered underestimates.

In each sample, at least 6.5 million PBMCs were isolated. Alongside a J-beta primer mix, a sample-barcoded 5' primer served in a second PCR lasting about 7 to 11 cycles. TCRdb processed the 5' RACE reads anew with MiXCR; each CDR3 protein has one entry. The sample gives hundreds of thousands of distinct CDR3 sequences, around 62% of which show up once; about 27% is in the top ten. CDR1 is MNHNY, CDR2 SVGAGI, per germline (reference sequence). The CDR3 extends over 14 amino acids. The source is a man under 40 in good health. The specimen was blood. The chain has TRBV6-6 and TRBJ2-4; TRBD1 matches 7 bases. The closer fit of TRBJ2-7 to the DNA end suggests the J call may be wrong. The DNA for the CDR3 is TGTGCCAGCAGCCATGGGACAGCCCTCTACGAGCAGTACTTC. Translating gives CASSHGTALYEQYF.